This T cell receptor (beta chain) emerged from a study of blood T cell repertoires in COVID-19. Assay: immunoSEQ multiplex PCR; the TCRdb copy retains only in-frame clones and omits some. The table includes 70,000 to 95,000 clones, 80% detected once. CDR1 SGHDT and CDR2 YYEEEE come from the germline V gene. V was pared by 1 base and J by 5 bases, with 15 bases between. The CDR3 spans 16 residues. The table lists this clone with a count of one. The sequenced material came from peripheral blood. This rearrangement joins TRBV5-6 to TRBJ1-4; the D is unclear. The sequence derives from a woman in her 40s with active or convalescent COVID-19. Written as DNA, the CDR3 is TGTGCCAGCAGCTTGCGATCGACGAGGTACAATGAAAAACTGTTTTTT. It translates to CASSLRSTRYNEKLFF.